These 18 T cell receptor beta chains were sequenced from one sample in a study of Tregs in tolerant kidney transplant recipients (dated by TCRdb to the late 2010s). Read against the paper, the sample's time point label means: blood sample drawn before combined kidney and bone marrow transplant. Library method: the immunoSEQ multiplex PCR assay. TCRdb's version of the immuneACCESS table is confined to in-frame rearrangements and falls short of the full clone set. An unresolved V gene accounts for under half of the shortfall where checked; the remainder is of unknown origin. For this sample the table gives tens of thousands of clones, of which 93% were detected only once. The top ten clones comprise 0.46% of the sample. The sample here was CD4+ T cells from blood, taken before the transplant. All receptors come from a human donor who received a combined kidney and bone marrow transplant.

This sequence joins TRBV6-1 and TRBJ1-2; 7 nucleotides line up with TRBD1. This CDR3 has 14 amino acids. Germline CDR1 is MNHNS and CDR2 is SASEGT. Trimming cost V 3 bases and J 0 bases; bases outside gene matches: 1. CDR3 DNA: TGTGCCAGCAGTGAGGACAGGCCTAACTATGGCTACACCTTC. It codes for CASSEDRPNYGYTF.

The chain recombines TRBV5-1 with TRBJ2-7, with TRBD1 identical over 10 bases. Germline values: CDR1 SGHRS, CDR2 YFSETQ. V dropped 3 bases and J dropped 9; count of bases not matched to a gene: 6. The CDR3 loop spans 13 amino acids. The CDR3 DNA sequence: TGCGCCAGCAGCTCCCGGGACAGGGGTCGGCAGTACTTC. Its protein is CASSSRDRGRQYF.

J is TRBJ2-2 and V is TRBV11-3; D is perhaps TRBD2 (5 bases). Trimming cost V 8 bases and J 6 bases, with 7 bases left between them. This CDR3 comprises 11 residues. Germline CDR1 is SGHNT and CDR2 is YENEEA. The CDR3 DNA reads as TGTGCCAGCTCGGGGTCCGGGGAGCTGTTTTTT. Its protein is CASSGSGELFF.

The rearrangement uses TRBV5-1 and TRBJ2-5; 7 nucleotides align to TRBD1. The length of the CDR3 is 17 residues. In germline, CDR1 is SGHRS, CDR2 YFSETQ. V lost 2 bases and J lost 4; bases outside the gene matches: 14. CDR3 sequence: CASSFNRGLGLSETQYF. CDR3 DNA: TGCGCCAGCAGCTTCAACAGGGGTCTAGGGCTTTCAGAGACCCAGTACTTC.

V usage is TRBV4-2 and J usage is TRBJ2-5, with 7 nucleotides matching TRBD1. CDR1 LGHNA and CDR2 YNFKEQ come from the germline V gene. After removal of 5 bases from V and 0 bases from J, the junction contained 9 bases not matched to a gene. The CDR3 consists of 16 residues. In DNA form, the CDR3 reads TGTGCCAGCAGCGATCTTCGGACAGGCAACCAAGAGACCCAGTACTTC. This codes for CASSDLRTGNQETQYF.

The rearrangement uses TRBV6-1 and TRBJ2-5; TRBD2 aligns across 12 bases. There are 15 residues in the CDR3. The V and J ends lost 5 bases and 5 bases, in that order; junction bases with no gene match: 6. CDR1 and CDR2 (germline): MNHNS, SASEGT. CDR3 loop: CASSKPTSGGETQYF. The CDR3 DNA sequence: TGTGCCAGCAGTAAGCCGACTAGCGGGGGTGAGACCCAGTACTTC.

The V and J genes are TRBV5-1 and TRBJ2-3; D is unclear. The germline CDR1 and CDR2 sequences are SGHRS and YFSETQ. The V end lost 5 bases, the J end lost 5 bases, and 9 bases lay between the germline ends. The CDR3 is 12 amino acids. CDR3 nucleotide sequence: TGCGCCAGCAGTTCGATCAGAGATACGCAGTATTTT. The encoded protein is CASSSIRDTQYF. Combining the CDR3 with reference TRBV5-1 and TRBJ2-3 gives the whole variable domain KAGVTQTPRYLIKTRGQQVTLSCSPISGHRSVSWYQQTPGQGLQFLFEYFSETQRNKGNFPGRFSGRQFSNSRSEMNVSTLELGDSALYLCASSSIRDTQYFGPGTRLTVL.

The chain carries TRBV5-1 and TRBJ1-4; D is ambiguous. Germline V lookup: CDR1 SGHRS, CDR2 YFSETQ. V was pared by 1 base and J by 3 bases, with 10 bases between. The CDR3 is made up of 15 amino acids. The CDR3 nucleotides read TGCGCCAGCAGCTTGCTAGGCCCACCTAATGAAAAACTGTTTTTT. Protein product: CASSLLGPPNEKLFF.

The sample holds one count of this clone. The chain is built from TRBV18 and TRBJ1-1; D is possibly TRBD1 (5 bases). The germline V and J ends were trimmed by 3 bases and 4 bases, with 9 bases remaining between them. Germline CDR1 KGHSH, CDR2 LQKENI. The CDR3 covers 13 residues. The CDR3 reads CASSPRGATEAFF. The CDR3 bases are TGTGCCAGCTCACCCCGTGGGGCCACTGAAGCTTTCTTT.

This sequence joins TRBV7-2 and TRBJ2-7; no reliable D call. V gave up 3 bases and J gave up 3 bases, with 9 bases separating them. The CDR3 totals 13 residues. In germline, CDR1 is SGHTA, CDR2 FQGNSA. CDR3 sequence (DNA): TGTGCCAGCAGCTTCCTGATCGGCTACGAGCAGTACTTC. Encoded protein: CASSFLIGYEQYF.

This sequence joins TRBV6-5 and TRBJ2-5; D gene ambiguous. Trimming removed 6 bases from V and 5 bases from J, with 13 bases in between. The V gene's germline CDR1 is MNHEY and CDR2 SVGAGI. CDR3 length: 13 amino acids. CDR3 in DNA: TGTGCCAGCAGACGACACATGTGGGAGACCCAGTACTTC. Encoded protein: CASRRHMWETQYF.

CDR3 amino acids: CASSHRDSLQYF. DNA of the CDR3: TGTGCCAGCAGCCACCGGGACAGTTTGCAGTACTTC. This chain uses TRBV5-8 with TRBJ2-7; 7 nucleotides agree with TRBD1. CDR3 length equals 12 residues. After removal of 4 bases from V and 9 bases from J, the junction contained 7 bases not matched to a gene. Germline assignment: CDR1 SGHTS and CDR2 YDEGEE. Filled out from reference TRBV5-8 and TRBJ2-7, the complete variable domain reads EAGVTQSPTHLIKTRGQQATLRCSPISGHTSVYWYQQALGLGLQFLLWYDEGEERNRGNFPPRFSGRQFPNYSSELNVNALELEDSALYLCASSHRDSLQYFGPGTRLTVT.

V gene TRBV6-5 combines with J gene TRBJ1-2; D is possibly TRBD1 (5 bases). CDR1 is MNHEY and CDR2 is SVGAGI in the germline V gene. V lost 2 bases and J lost 6, with 10 bases in between. CDR3 length equals 13 residues. CDR3: CASSYGQGHGYTF. In DNA, the CDR3 is TGTGCCAGCAGTTACGGGCAGGGCCATGGCTACACCTTC.

The chain combines TRBV6-1 with TRBJ2-7; TRBD1 aligns across 9 bases. Germline CDR1 MNHNS, CDR2 SASEGT. J gave up 4 bases and V 6 bases, and 7 bases lay outside the gene matches. This CDR3 comprises 14 residues. The CDR3 spells CASSPGTGIYEQYF. CDR3 nucleotides: TGTGCCAGCAGCCCCGGGACAGGGATTTACGAGCAGTACTTC.

The chain couples TRBV7-2 to TRBJ1-5; the match to TRBD1 covers 9 bases. V was clipped by 0 bases and J by 7 bases; unmatched bases: 4. Per the germline V gene, CDR1 is SGHTA and CDR2 is FQGNSA. This CDR3 is 15 amino acids long. The CDR3 DNA sequence: TGTGCCAGCAGCTTAGCCGGGACAGGGTACCAGCCCCAGCATTTT. It encodes CASSLAGTGYQPQHF.

This sequence joins TRBV5-1 and TRBJ1-1; 8 nucleotides agree with TRBD1. The CDR3 is 16 amino acids. Germline-derived CDR1 and CDR2 are SGHRS and YFSETQ. V shed 5 bases, J shed 0 bases, and the junction held 9 bases outside the gene matches. CDR3: CASRATGTGLNTEAFF. CDR3 sequence (DNA): TGCGCCAGCAGGGCAACCGGGACAGGACTGAACACTGAAGCTTTCTTT.

The V gene is TRBV28, the J gene TRBJ1-5; D gene ambiguous. CDR3 length equals 16 residues. Per germline, CDR1 MDHEN and CDR2 SYDVKM. Trimming stripped 6 bases from V and 0 bases from J, with 15 bases between. The CDR3 loop is CASRFSGGSSNQPQHF. The CDR3 bases are TGTGCCAGCAGATTTTCGGGTGGGTCTAGCAATCAGCCCCAGCATTTT.

The chain recombines TRBV7-2 with TRBJ2-5; 7 bases map to TRBD2. The CDR3 spans 13 residues. V gave up 6 bases and J gave up 5 bases; unmatched junction bases: 6. The germline V gene has CDR1 SGHTA and CDR2 FQGNSA. In nucleotides, the CDR3 is TGTGCCAGCAGGTGGGGAGGGCTGGAGACCCAGTACTTC. This codes for CASRWGGLETQYF.